These 26 T cell receptor beta chains were sequenced from one sample in a study of shared clonotypes between healthy human individuals. TCRdb keeps only in-frame clones here, not all; method: immunoSEQ multiplex PCR. The sample holds under 1 million clones; 90% to 97% are singletons and the top ten take over 0.2%. Cells designated naive CD8 were CD45RO-negative and were positively selected for CCR7, with terminally differentiated effector memory CD45RA+ cells excluded. Sequencing used naive CD8+ T cells sorted from blood. These receptors came from a man in his thirties or forties in good health.

J is TRBJ1-5 and V is TRBV5-6; D is unresolved. The CDR3 extends over 13 amino acids. In germline, CDR1 is SGHDT, CDR2 YYEEEE. V lost 2 bases and J 7 bases, leaving 10 bases between the germline ends. CDR3 sequence (DNA): TGTGCCAGCAGCTTAAGGGTTGAACAGCCCCAGCATTTT. It codes for CASSLRVEQPQHF.

This chain connects TRBV6-5 to TRBJ2-1; TRBD2 matches 8 bases. After removal of 8 bases from V and 1 base from J, the junction contained 7 bases not matched to a gene. CDR1 is MNHEY and CDR2 is SVGAGI in the germline V gene. The CDR3 is made up of 15 amino acids. Here the CDR3 reads CASSREAGSYNEQFF. Written as DNA, the CDR3 is TGTGCCAGCTCGCGGGAGGCGGGATCCTACAATGAGCAGTTCTTC.

V gene TRBV11-3 combines with J gene TRBJ2-1, with D unclear. Germline V CDR1 and CDR2: SGHNT, YENEEA. This CDR3 has 16 amino acids. Trimming shortened V by 4 bases and J by 5 bases, and 18 bases separated the two germline ends. CDR3 sequence (DNA): TGTGCCAGCAGCTCCCTCAGCGAGCACACCAACAATGAGCAGTTCTTC. Translation gives CASSSLSEHTNNEQFF.

The rearrangement uses TRBV27 and TRBJ1-4; the D gene is possibly TRBD1 (6 bases). Germline assignment: CDR1 MNHEY and CDR2 SMNVEV (reference sequence). Trimming took 5 bases from V and 8 from J, leaving 18 bases between them. CDR3 length: 15 residues. The CDR3 protein is CASSPHREGREKLFF. In nucleotides, the CDR3 is TGTGCCAGCAGTCCCCACAGGGAAGGTCGGGAAAAACTGTTTTTT.

V gene TRBV15 combines with J gene TRBJ2-1; weak D call: TRBD1 (6 bases). Germline V gene lookup returns CDR1 LNHNV and CDR2 YYDKDF (reference sequence). V lost 5 bases to trimming and J lost 8 bases, with 10 bases between them. This CDR3 is built from 12 residues. For the CDR3, the DNA is TGTGCCACCAGCCAGGGGAGTGATGAGCAGTTCTTC. The encoded protein is CATSQGSDEQFF.

This rearrangement joins TRBV7-8 to TRBJ2-5; TRBD2 agrees at 8 bases. There are 14 residues in the CDR3. Germline values: CDR1 SGHVS, CDR2 FQNEAQ. J lost 4 bases, V lost 0 bases, and 1 base had no gene match. DNA of the CDR3: TGTGCCAGCAGCTTAGCCGGGGGGGGAGAGACCCAGTACTTC. This codes for CASSLAGGGETQYF.

This clone was found once. The chain carries TRBV7-6 and TRBJ2-7, with a possible D match to TRBD1 (6 bases). Trimming pared 2 bases from V and 0 bases from J, leaving 26 bases between. Germline loops: CDR1 SGHVS, CDR2 FNYEAQ. This CDR3 is built from 20 residues. The CDR3, as DNA: TGTGCCAGCAGCTTAAAAGCTTCAGGGGATATTAGCGCGATCTCCTACGAGCAGTACTTC. Amino acid sequence: CASSLKASGDISAISYEQYF. The complete variable domain, with remaining parts taken from reference TRBV7-6 and TRBJ2-7, reads GAGVSQSPRYKVTKRGQDVALRCDPISGHVSLYWYRQALGQGPEFLTYFNYEAQQDKSGLPNDRFSAERPEGSISTLTIQRTEQRDSAMYRCASSLKASGDISAISYEQYFGPGTRLTVT.

With respect to this clone: Other DNA sequences in this sample translate to the same CDR3. V is TRBV4-1 and J is TRBJ2-7, with TRBD2 as a possible D gene (5 bases). V was shortened by 0 bases and J by 1 base, with 7 bases between the two germline ends. The CDR3 length is 14 residues. Germline V lookup: CDR1 MGHRA, CDR2 YSYEKL. CDR3 loop: CASSQDPGSYEQYF. CDR3 DNA sequence: TGCGCCAGCAGCCAAGATCCGGGGTCCTACGAGCAGTACTTC.

The count of this clone is one. The J gene is TRBJ2-1, the V gene TRBV7-2, with 11 bases identical to TRBD2. Germline V gene sequence: CDR1 SGHTA, CDR2 FQGNSA. The CDR3 is 16 amino acids. With 4 bases clipped from V and 3 bases from J, the junction kept 5 bases outside the gene matches. The CDR3 DNA reads TGTGCCAGCAGCTCAAGGACTAGCGGGTACTACAATGAGCAGTTCTTC. Translated, it gives CASSSRTSGYYNEQFF. Full variable domain (outside the CDR3, taken from reference TRBV7-2 and TRBJ2-1): GAGVSQSPSNKVTEKGKDVELRCDPISGHTALYWYRQSLGQGLEFLIYFQGNSAPDKSGLPSDRFSAERTGGSVSTLTIQRTQQEDSAVYLCASSSRTSGYYNEQFFGPGTRLTVL.

The chain uses TRBV18 and TRBJ2-1; 7 positions agree with TRBD2. The CDR3 totals 15 residues. After removal of 2 bases from V and 5 bases from J, the junction contained 6 bases not matched to a gene. Germline assignment: CDR1 KGHSH and CDR2 LQKENI. The CDR3: CASSPGRGIDNEQFF. CDR3 coding DNA: TGTGCCAGCTCACCAGGGAGGGGTATCGACAATGAGCAGTTCTTC.

The chain uses TRBV18 and TRBJ2-1, with a tentative D call TRBD2 (5 bases). CDR3 size: 15 residues. CDR1 is KGHSH and CDR2 is LQKENI in the germline V gene. V was shortened by 3 bases and J by 0 bases, with 9 bases between the two germline ends. In DNA, the CDR3 is TGTGCCAGCTCACCGACTACTTCCTCCTACAATGAGCAGTTCTTC. Its protein is CASSPTTSSYNEQFF.

The V and J genes are TRBV28 and TRBJ1-2; possibly TRBD1 for D (5 bases). The CDR3 is 14 residues long. Per germline, CDR1 MDHEN and CDR2 SYDVKM. Deletions cut 3 bases from V and 8 bases from J, with 16 bases between. The CDR3 nucleotides read TGTGCCAGCAGTTTTTATCCAGGGAGGTACGGCTACACCTTC. This translates into CASSFYPGRYGYTF.

The chain links TRBV12-5 to TRBJ2-1; 9 bases align to TRBD1. Trimming removed 2 bases from V and 0 bases from J; junction bases left unmatched: 8. CDR1 is LGHNT, CDR2 FRNRAP, per germline. The CDR3 runs to 18 residues. CDR3 sequence reads: CASGLTPGQGSSYNEQFF. CDR3 DNA: TGTGCTAGTGGTTTGACGCCGGGACAGGGCAGCTCCTACAATGAGCAGTTCTTC.

The chain links TRBV4-3 to TRBJ2-1; D is unresolved. Looked up from germline, CDR1 is LGHNA and CDR2 is YSLEER. The CDR3 is 16 amino acids. V was cut by 4 bases and J by 3 bases, with 16 bases left in between. The CDR3 loop is CASSPSSGTLYNEQFF. The CDR3 bases are TGCGCCAGCAGCCCATCCTCCGGAACCCTCTACAATGAGCAGTTCTTC.

The V gene is TRBV5-1, the J gene TRBJ2-2; TRBD1 agrees at 7 bases. The CDR3 length is 17 residues. In germline, CDR1 is SGHRS, CDR2 YFSETQ. V gave up 4 bases and J gave up 6 bases; unmatched junction bases: 15. This CDR3 is CASSPQGVGWDAGELFF. The CDR3 DNA reads as TGCGCCAGCAGCCCTCAGGGGGTTGGTTGGGACGCCGGGGAGCTGTTTTTT.

The V call is TRBV14, the J call TRBJ2-7; no clear D gene. Germline CDR1 SGHDN, CDR2 FVKESK. The CDR3 has 13 amino acids. With 1 base removed from V and 5 bases from J, the gap between germline ends came to 9 bases. CDR3 amino acids: CASSQGAGNEQYF. In nucleotides, the CDR3 is TGTGCCAGCAGCCAAGGCGCCGGCAACGAGCAGTACTTC.

The V gene is TRBV10-3, the J gene TRBJ2-2, with 10 bases fitting TRBD2. The CDR3 sequence is 13 residues long. The junction had 4 bases not matched to a gene; V was cut back by 11 bases and J by 4 bases. Germline V CDR1 and CDR2: ENHRY, SYGVKD. DNA for the CDR3: TGTGCCCTAAGGACTAGCGGCACCGGGGAGCTGTTTTTT. This sequence encodes CALRTSGTGELFF.

The chain carries TRBV10-3 and TRBJ2-7; D not certain. Deletions cut 6 bases from V and 1 base from J, with 10 bases between. The CDR3 contains 13 residues. The germline CDR1 and CDR2 sequences are ENHRY and SYGVKD. CDR3 nucleotide sequence: TGTGCCATCAGCCTGGACGCATCCTACGAGCAGTACTTC. Its protein is CAISLDASYEQYF.

V usage is TRBV27 and J usage is TRBJ2-5, with TRBD1 as a possible D gene (5 bases). V was clipped by 4 bases and J by 2 bases, with 11 bases between them. The CDR3 sequence is 14 residues long. In germline, CDR1 is MNHEY, CDR2 SMNVEV (reference sequence). CDR3 bases: TGTGCCAGCAGTTCTCGACAGCGACAAGAGACCCAGTACTTC. Protein sequence: CASSSRQRQETQYF.

The chain employs TRBV7-6 and TRBJ1-1; perhaps TRBD1 as D (6 bases). The CDR3 totals 15 residues. Germline V lookup: CDR1 SGHVS, CDR2 FNYEAQ. The V end lost 5 bases, the J end lost 0 bases, and 13 bases lay between the germline ends. CDR3 protein: CASSATGTMNTEAFF. CDR3 sequence (DNA): TGTGCCAGCAGCGCTACAGGGACCATGAACACTGAAGCTTTCTTT.

The rearrangement joins TRBV11-2 to TRBJ2-2; the D is unclear. V gave up 1 base and J gave up 6 bases, with 9 bases separating them. Per the germline V gene, CDR1 is SGHAT and CDR2 is FQNNGV. The CDR3 loop spans 14 amino acids. The CDR3 spells CASSLAGFAGELFF. In nucleotides, the CDR3 is TGTGCCAGCAGCTTAGCCGGGTTTGCCGGGGAGCTGTTTTTT.

The J gene is TRBJ2-7, the V gene TRBV9; a weak D match, TRBD1 (6 bases). The CDR3 extends over 15 amino acids. Per germline, CDR1 SGDLS and CDR2 YYNGEE. V was clipped by 0 bases and J by 7 bases, with 17 bases between them. Here the CDR3 reads CASSVEGVSLREQYF. For the CDR3, the DNA is TGTGCCAGCAGCGTAGAGGGGGTCTCACTACGAGAGCAGTACTTC. Based on the CDR3 plus reference TRBV9 and TRBJ2-7, the full variable domain is DSGVTQTPKHLITATGQRVTLRCSPRSGDLSVYWYQQSLDQGLQFLIQYYNGEERAKGNILERFSAQQFPDLHSELNLSSLELGDSALYFCASSVEGVSLREQYFGPGTRLTVT.

CDR3 amino acids: CASSLRTSPNYEQYF. The CDR3 nucleotides read TGTGCCAGCAGCTTAAGGACTAGCCCTAACTACGAGCAGTACTTC. This chain uses TRBV7-6 with TRBJ2-7; 8 bases align to TRBD2. The germline gives CDR1 SGHVS, CDR2 FNYEAQ. CDR3 size: 15 residues. The trim removed 2 bases at V and 3 bases at J, leaving 6 bases unmatched.

The V call is TRBV7-9, the J call TRBJ1-5; D call uncertain. The V end lost 5 bases, the J end lost 0 bases, and 11 bases lay between the germline ends. In germline, CDR1 is SEHNR, CDR2 FQNEAQ (reference sequence). The CDR3 length is 15 residues. CDR3 nucleotide sequence: TGTGCCAGCAGCCTATCAGACTTTAGCAATCAGCCCCAGCATTTT. Translation: CASSLSDFSNQPQHF.

The CDR3: CASSLSGGELFF. CDR3 nucleotide sequence: TGTGCCAGCAGCCTATCCGGCGGGGAGCTGTTTTTT. This chain connects TRBV13 to TRBJ2-2; D unclear. In germline, CDR1 is PRHDT, CDR2 FYEKMQ (reference sequence). This CDR3 comprises 12 residues. Trimming removed 5 bases from V and 7 bases from J, with 8 bases in between.

The J gene is TRBJ2-2, the V gene TRBV2, with 7 bases lining up with TRBD1. This CDR3 region has 18 residues. With 8 bases clipped from V and 1 base from J, the junction kept 16 bases outside the gene matches. Germline loops: CDR1 SNHLY, CDR2 FYNNEI. The CDR3 reads CASSYVVQGPLNTGELFF. The DNA for the CDR3 is TGTGCCAGCTCATACGTTGTACAGGGGCCTCTGAACACCGGGGAGCTGTTTTTT.